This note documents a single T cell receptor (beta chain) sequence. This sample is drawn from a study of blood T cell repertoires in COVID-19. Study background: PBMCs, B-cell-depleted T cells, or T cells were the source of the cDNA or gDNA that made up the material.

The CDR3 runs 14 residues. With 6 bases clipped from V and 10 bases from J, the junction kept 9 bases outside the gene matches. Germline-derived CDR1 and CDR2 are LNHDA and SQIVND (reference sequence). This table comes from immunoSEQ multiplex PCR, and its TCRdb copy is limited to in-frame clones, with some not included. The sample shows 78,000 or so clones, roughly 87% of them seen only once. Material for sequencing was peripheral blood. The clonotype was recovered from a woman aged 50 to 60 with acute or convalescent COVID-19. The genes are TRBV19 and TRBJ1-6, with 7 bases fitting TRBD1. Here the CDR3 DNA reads TGTGCCAGTAGCACTACAGGGGTGGGATCACCCCTCCACTTT. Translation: CASSTTGVGSPLHF.